This is a list of T cell receptor beta chains from one sample in a study of cytotoxic CD8 clonotypes in ibrutinib-treated CLL. The protocol was immunoSEQ multiplex PCR, while the TCRdb copy is restricted to in-frame clones and leaves out a portion. The sample records 200,000 to 250,000 clones, 65% to 80% being singletons. The sequencing here drew on PBMCs, taken after 12 months of ibrutinib treatment. Source of these receptors: a human donor with chronic lymphocytic leukemia. Each CDR3 is given with its conserved first and last residue. D genes are given only for firm matches. A clone size is listed for some rows: how often the clone was seen (once, few, many), or a class if it is expanded.

j_call: TRBJ2-1; v_call: TRBV18; d_call: TRBD2; clone_size: -; cdr3_aa: CASSPPGLALDEQFF; cdr3_nt: TGTGCCAGCTCACCTCCGGGACTAGCATTAGATGAGCAGTTCTTC
j_call: TRBJ1-2; v_call: TRBV6-5; d_call: TRBD1; clone_size: -; cdr3_aa: CASSSFGQGHYGYTF; cdr3_nt: TGTGCCAGCAGTTCTTTCGGACAGGGCCACTATGGCTACACCTTC
j_call: TRBJ1-5; v_call: TRBV19; d_call: -; clone_size: -; cdr3_aa: CASSHNQPQHF; cdr3_nt: TGTGCCAGTAGTCATAATCAGCCCCAGCATTTT
j_call: TRBJ1-6; v_call: TRBV5-1; d_call: -; clone_size: -; cdr3_aa: CASSQSVQNWSYNSPLHF; cdr3_nt: TGCGCCAGCAGCCAGAGTGTTCAAAATTGGTCCTATAATTCACCCCTCCACTTT
j_call: TRBJ2-5; v_call: TRBV28; d_call: -; clone_size: -; cdr3_aa: CASSLLQYQETQYF; cdr3_nt: TGTGCCAGCAGTTTACTTCAGTACCAAGAGACCCAGTACTTC
j_call: TRBJ2-4; v_call: TRBV30; d_call: TRBD1; clone_size: -; cdr3_aa: CAWSPDRVAKNIQYF; cdr3_nt: TGTGCCTGGAGCCCCGACAGGGTTGCCAAAAACATTCAGTACTTC
j_call: TRBJ2-3; v_call: TRBV7-8; d_call: -; clone_size: -; cdr3_aa: CASSSYRFPSTDTQYF; cdr3_nt: TGTGCCAGCAGCTCCTACAGGTTCCCTAGCACAGATACGCAGTATTTT
j_call: TRBJ2-7; v_call: TRBV4-1; d_call: -; clone_size: -; cdr3_aa: CASSHRSTNYEQYF; cdr3_nt: TGCGCCAGCAGCCATCGAAGTACGAACTACGAGCAGTACTTC
j_call: TRBJ2-1; v_call: TRBV4-3; d_call: -; clone_size: -; cdr3_aa: CASSQGRTRGANNEQFF; cdr3_nt: TGCGCCAGCAGCCAAGGCCGGACTAGGGGGGCGAACAATGAGCAGTTCTTC
j_call: TRBJ1-5; v_call: TRBV30; d_call: -; clone_size: few; cdr3_aa: CAWSSGFNQPQHF; cdr3_nt: TGTGCCTGGAGTTCAGGGTTCAATCAGCCCCAGCATTTT
j_call: TRBJ2-6; v_call: TRBV5-1; d_call: TRBD1; clone_size: few; cdr3_aa: CASSWGQSSGANVLTF; cdr3_nt: TGCGCCAGCAGCTGGGGACAGAGCTCTGGGGCCAACGTCCTGACTTTC
j_call: TRBJ1-1; v_call: TRBV9; d_call: -; clone_size: few; cdr3_aa: CASSVVPGQAFF; cdr3_nt: TGTGCCAGCAGCGTAGTCCCAGGTCAAGCTTTCTTT
j_call: TRBJ2-7; v_call: TRBV2; d_call: TRBD1; clone_size: -; cdr3_aa: CASSEIQGGHEQYF; cdr3_nt: TGTGCCAGCAGTGAAATACAGGGGGGACACGAGCAGTACTTC
j_call: TRBJ2-4; v_call: TRBV28; d_call: -; clone_size: once; cdr3_aa: CASSPMVGGIGKNIQYF; cdr3_nt: TGTGCCAGCAGTCCCATGGTTGGGGGTATAGGGAAAAACATTCAGTACTTC
j_call: TRBJ1-6; v_call: TRBV10-3; d_call: -; clone_size: -; cdr3_aa: CAISASSYNSPLHF; cdr3_nt: TGTGCCATCAGCGCCTCCTCCTATAATTCACCCCTCCACTTT
j_call: TRBJ2-2; v_call: TRBV25-1; d_call: -; clone_size: -; cdr3_aa: CASSGIGVTGELFF; cdr3_nt: TGTGCCAGCAGTGGGATAGGGGTCACCGGGGAGCTGTTTTTT
j_call: TRBJ2-2; v_call: TRBV6-5; d_call: -; clone_size: -; cdr3_aa: CASSSGPTGELFF; cdr3_nt: TGTGCCAGCAGTTCGGGACCCACCGGGGAGCTGTTTTTT